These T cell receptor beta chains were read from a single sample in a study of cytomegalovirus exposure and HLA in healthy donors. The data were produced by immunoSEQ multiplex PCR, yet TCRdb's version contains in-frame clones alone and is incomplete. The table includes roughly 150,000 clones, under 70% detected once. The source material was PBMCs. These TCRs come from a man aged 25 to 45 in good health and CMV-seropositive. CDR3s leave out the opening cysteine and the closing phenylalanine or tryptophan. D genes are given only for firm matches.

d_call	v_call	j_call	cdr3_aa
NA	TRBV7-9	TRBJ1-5	ASSLGGVGNQPQH
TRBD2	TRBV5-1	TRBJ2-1	ASRLLAGGRLNEQF
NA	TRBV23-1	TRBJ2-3	ASSQRRTSTDTQY
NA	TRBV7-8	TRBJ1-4	ASSLSRVTTNEKLF
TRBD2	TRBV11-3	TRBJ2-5	ASSLWEGLAGVEETQY
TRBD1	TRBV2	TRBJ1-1	ASSGQGSTEAF
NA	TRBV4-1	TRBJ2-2	ASSPVGRPNTGELF
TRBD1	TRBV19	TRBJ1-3	ASISGQAGNTIY
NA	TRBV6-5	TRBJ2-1	ASINRGGNEQF
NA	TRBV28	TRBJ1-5	ASSFSTRINQPQH
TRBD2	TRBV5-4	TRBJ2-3	ASSRLAGGLTDTQY
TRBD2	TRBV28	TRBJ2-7	ASSATSGAPLVAQY
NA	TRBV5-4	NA	ASSLTGESSYEQY
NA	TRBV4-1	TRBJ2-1	ASSLWSAGEQF
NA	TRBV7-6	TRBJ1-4	ASSLAGVQEKLF
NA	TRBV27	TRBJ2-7	ASSLSEGGAYEQY
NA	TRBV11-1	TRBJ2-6	ASSSRQAGSGANVLT
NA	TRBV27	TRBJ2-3	ASSFSGADTQY
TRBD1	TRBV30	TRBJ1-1	AWNMPGTGKTEAF
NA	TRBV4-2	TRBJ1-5	ASSQEGDQPQH
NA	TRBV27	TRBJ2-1	ASSPDPRNNEQF
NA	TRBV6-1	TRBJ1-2	ASSEKGEGGYGYT
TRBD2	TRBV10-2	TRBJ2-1	ASKPSGPNNEQF
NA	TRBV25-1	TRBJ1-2	ASSDPSDYLEGGYT
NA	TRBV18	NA	ASSPPPSGIYEQY
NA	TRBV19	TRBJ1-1	ASRRGGDTEAF
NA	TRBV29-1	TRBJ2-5	SVRQQETQY
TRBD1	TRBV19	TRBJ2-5	ASSPSGQSWRVETQY
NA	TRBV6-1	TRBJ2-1	ASSGNRAPQRGNEQF
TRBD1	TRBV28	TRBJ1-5	ASRPHDRVGQPQH
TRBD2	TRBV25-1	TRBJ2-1	ASSPLTSGRVGEQF
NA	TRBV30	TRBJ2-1	AWSGSSYNEQF
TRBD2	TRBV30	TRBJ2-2	AWNPGLADTGELF
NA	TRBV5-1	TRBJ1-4	ASSATGFTNEKLF
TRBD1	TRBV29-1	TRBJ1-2	SVDTGGYGYT
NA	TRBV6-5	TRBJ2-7	AVRKGEIYEQY
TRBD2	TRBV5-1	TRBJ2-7	ASNPGGDEQY
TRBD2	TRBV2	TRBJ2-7	ATKRGGQSYEQY
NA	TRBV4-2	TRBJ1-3	ASSTAGASSGNTIY
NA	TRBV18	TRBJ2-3	ASSPIGLPHFDTDTQY
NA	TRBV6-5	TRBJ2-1	ASSYSRGAHEQF
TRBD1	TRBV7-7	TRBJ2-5	ASSVQGETQY
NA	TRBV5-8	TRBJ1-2	ASSLAGYGYT
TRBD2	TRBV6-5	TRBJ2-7	ASSYGGASYEQY
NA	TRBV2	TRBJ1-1	ASSVPGGPKFGGTEAF
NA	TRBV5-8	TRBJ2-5	ASSFRGGETQY
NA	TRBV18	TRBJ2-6	ASSPQGQLSSGANVLT
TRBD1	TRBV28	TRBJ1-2	ASSGTGWLFYT
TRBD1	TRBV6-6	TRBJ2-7	ASSYNRDRAYEQY
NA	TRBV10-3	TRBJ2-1	AISEIVDSTNEQF
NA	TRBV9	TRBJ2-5	ASSVDIQETQY
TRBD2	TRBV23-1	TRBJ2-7	AFLAGEVGEQY
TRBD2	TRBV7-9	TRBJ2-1	ASSAPTSGVYNEQF
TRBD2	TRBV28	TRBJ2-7	ASWPGGSYEQY
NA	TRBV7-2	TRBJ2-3	ASSLYEWGEVTDTQY
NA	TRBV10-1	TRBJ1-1	ASSEGRLNTEAF
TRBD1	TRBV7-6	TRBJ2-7	ASSFNYRGKTYEQY